This is a list of T cell receptor beta chains from one sample in a study of Graves' ophthalmopathy and Graves' hyperthyroidism. TCRdb re-analysed the multiplex PCR reads in MiXCR, keeping a single row per CDR3 protein. Seen here are 200,000 to 300,000 distinct CDR3 sequences, 45% observed once, and the top ten hold over 40%. The material sequenced was peripheral blood. These receptors were collected from an adult man with Graves' ophthalmopathy. CDR3s include the opening cysteine and the closing phenylalanine or tryptophan. Fields, in order: V gene, J gene, D gene, clone size, CDR3 protein, CDR3 DNA. A D gene is named only where the DNA matches it firmly. Some rows mark clone size as missing; the rest say once, few, many or name a class of expanded clone.

V: TRBV7-3
J: TRBJ1-1
D: TRBD1
size: few
CDR3: CASSKQGGTEAFF
DNA: TGTGCCAGCAGCAAACAGGGGGGCACTGAAGCTTTCTTT

V: TRBV29-1
J: TRBJ1-2
D: TRBD1
size: NA
CDR3: CSVRDRDPYGYTF
DNA: TGCAGCGTGCGGGACAGGGACCCCTATGGCTACACCTTC

V: TRBV20-1
J: TRBJ2-7
D: NA
size: few
CDR3: CSARDGRNFYEQYF
DNA: TGCAGTGCTAGAGATGGCAGGAATTTCTACGAGCAGTACTTC

V: TRBV6-5
J: TRBJ1-3
D: NA
size: once
CDR3: CASSYSGDSGNTIYF
DNA: TGTGCCAGCAGTTACTCGGGGGACTCTGGAAACACCATATATTTT

V: TRBV6-5
J: TRBJ1-1
D: NA
size: NA
CDR3: CASRSTGGPNTEAFF
DNA: TGTGCCAGCAGATCAACGGGCGGACCGAACACTGAAGCTTTCTTT

V: TRBV5-1
J: TRBJ1-1
D: NA
size: few
CDR3: CASSLENINTEAFF
DNA: TGTGCCAGCAGCCTGGAGAACATCAACACTGAAGCTTTCTTT

V: TRBV2
J: TRBJ1-4
D: NA
size: few
CDR3: CASSESKGEKLFF
DNA: TGTGCCAGCAGTGAGTCCAAGGGGGAAAAACTGTTTTTT

V: TRBV11-1
J: TRBJ2-5
D: NA
size: NA
CDR3: CASSLGTIGRETQYF
DNA: TGTGCCAGCAGCCTCGGGACAATTGGGCGAGAGACCCAGTACTTC

V: TRBV12-3/TRBV12-4
J: TRBJ1-1
D: NA
size: NA
CDR3: CASTKRFTEAFF
DNA: TGTGCCAGCACTAAGCGGTTCACTGAAGCTTTCTTT

V: TRBV10-1
J: TRBJ1-5
D: NA
size: few
CDR3: CASSGSSDQPQHF
DNA: TGTGCCAGCAGTGGGTCCTCGGATCAGCCCCAGCATTTT

V: TRBV7-2
J: TRBJ1-2
D: NA
size: many
CDR3: CASSFYRDPGYTF
DNA: TGTGCCAGCAGCTTCTACAGGGATCCTGGCTACACCTTC

V: TRBV28
J: TRBJ2-7
D: TRBD1
size: NA
CDR3: CASSGTANSYEQYF
DNA: TGTGCCAGCAGTGGGACAGCGAACTCCTACGAGCAGTACTTC

V: TRBV24-1
J: TRBJ1-2
D: TRBD1
size: once
CDR3: CAASDRNPPTGTADYGYTF
DNA: TGTGCCGCCAGTGACCGGAACCCACCGACAGGGACTGCGGACTATGGCTACACCTTC

V: TRBV19
J: TRBJ1-1
D: TRBD1
size: NA
CDR3: CASNQNRDRVAFF
DNA: TGTGCCAGTAACCAAAACCGGGACAGGGTGGCTTTCTTT

V: TRBV9
J: TRBJ1-1
D: NA
size: NA
CDR3: CASSVVGQGLTEAFF
DNA: TGTGCCAGCAGCGTAGTTGGGCAGGGGCTCACTGAAGCTTTCTTT

V: TRBV20-1
J: TRBJ1-2
D: NA
size: few
CDR3: CSASNSRDWEGGYTF
DNA: TGCAGTGCTAGTAACTCCCGGGACTGGGAGGGAGGCTACACCTTC

V: TRBV25-1
J: TRBJ1-5
D: NA
size: NA
CDR3: CASSEQGQPQHF
DNA: TGTGCCAGCAGTGAGCAGGGACAGCCCCAGCATTTT

V: TRBV20-1
J: TRBJ1-1
D: TRBD1
size: NA
CDR3: CSARPSVTGAMNTEAFF
DNA: TGCAGTGCTAGACCATCCGTGACAGGGGCAATGAACACTGAAGCTTTCTTT

V: TRBV6-5
J: TRBJ2-2
D: NA
size: NA
CDR3: CASSYSGRLNTGELFF
DNA: TGTGCCAGCAGTTACTCCGGACGCTTGAACACCGGGGAGCTGTTTTTT

V: TRBV7-2
J: TRBJ1-6
D: NA
size: few
CDR3: CASSLLGGARNSPLHF
DNA: TGTGCCAGCAGCTTATTGGGGGGCGCGAGGAATTCACCCCTCCACTTT

V: TRBV9
J: TRBJ2-6
D: TRBD1
size: NA
CDR3: CASSWGQGGVLTF
DNA: TGTGCCAGCAGCTGGGGACAGGGCGGCGTCCTGACTTTC

V: TRBV29-1
J: TRBJ1-2
D: NA
size: NA
CDR3: CSLYAGTGGYTF
DNA: TGCAGCTTGTATGCAGGGACGGGCGGCTACACCTTC

V: TRBV19
J: TRBJ2-5
D: TRBD2
size: NA
CDR3: CASSIGEGETQYF
DNA: TGTGCCAGTAGTATAGGGGAGGGGGAGACCCAGTACTTC

V: TRBV7-8
J: TRBJ1-3
D: TRBD1
size: many
CDR3: CASSLRDRGLSGNTIYF
DNA: TGTGCCAGCAGCTTAAGGGACAGGGGGCTTTCTGGAAACACCATATATTTT

V: TRBV7-9
J: TRBJ1-2
D: NA
size: few
CDR3: CASSHGGIHGYTF
DNA: TGTGCCAGCAGCCATGGGGGTATTCATGGCTACACCTTC

V: TRBV2
J: TRBJ1-1
D: NA
size: few
CDR3: CASSLMGPGRGLTQDTEAFF
DNA: TGTGCCAGCAGTTTAATGGGTCCAGGGAGGGGTCTGACACAGGACACTGAAGCTTTCTTT

V: TRBV9
J: TRBJ2-5
D: NA
size: NA
CDR3: CASSVDGSWEAQYF
DNA: TGTGCCAGCAGCGTAGACGGTAGTTGGGAGGCCCAGTACTTC

V: TRBV2
J: TRBJ1-4
D: TRBD1
size: many
CDR3: CASSDRAGEKLFF
DNA: TGTGCCAGCAGCGACAGGGCGGGAGAAAAACTGTTTTTT

V: TRBV7-9
J: TRBJ1-1
D: NA
size: few
CDR3: CASSPPQALNTEAFF
DNA: TGTGCCAGCAGCCCCCCCCAAGCCTTGAACACTGAAGCTTTCTTT

V: TRBV2
J: TRBJ2-7
D: NA
size: NA
CDR3: CASSERGHRVEQYF
DNA: TGTGCCAGCAGTGAAAGAGGGCACAGGGTCGAGCAGTACTTC

V: TRBV20-1
J: TRBJ2-5
D: TRBD2
size: few
CDR3: CSARTSGMLQETQYF
DNA: TGCAGTGCTAGAACTAGCGGAATGCTCCAAGAGACCCAGTACTTC

V: TRBV12-3/TRBV12-4
J: TRBJ2-5
D: TRBD1
size: once
CDR3: CAPRRTGGGETQYF
DNA: TGTGCCCCCCGGAGGACAGGGGGCGGGGAGACCCAGTACTTC

V: TRBV19
J: TRBJ1-5
D: NA
size: few
CDR3: CASTTLTLGTGNQPQHF
DNA: TGTGCCAGTACCACGTTGACTTTGGGGACGGGCAATCAGCCCCAGCATTTT

V: TRBV2
J: TRBJ2-7
D: NA
size: NA
CDR3: CASSVRQVAGEQYF
DNA: TGTGCCAGCAGTGTTCGACAGGTGGCGGGCGAGCAGTACTTC

V: TRBV20-1
J: TRBJ1-4
D: NA
size: few
CDR3: CSASPSRGDEKLFF
DNA: TGCAGTGCTTCCCCAAGCAGGGGAGATGAAAAACTGTTTTTT

V: TRBV2
J: TRBJ2-7
D: NA
size: NA
CDR3: CASSDRMYEQYF
DNA: TGTGCCAGCAGTGACAGGATGTACGAGCAGTACTTC

V: TRBV9
J: TRBJ1-3
D: NA
size: NA
CDR3: CASSAFGSGNTIYF
DNA: TGTGCCAGCAGCGCCTTTGGCTCTGGAAACACCATATATTTT

V: TRBV24-1
J: TRBJ1-6
D: TRBD1
size: NA
CDR3: CATSEVRDSSTNSPLHF
DNA: TGTGCCACCAGTGAGGTCCGGGACAGCAGCACCAATTCACCCCTCCACTTT

V: TRBV5-8
J: TRBJ2-7
D: TRBD2
size: NA
CDR3: CASSTRRREGPYF
DNA: TGTGCCAGCAGCACCCGGCGGCGGGAGGGCCCGTACTTC